The clone carrying this T cell receptor (beta chain) has ten or more counts. Its antigen remains unknown. Per germline, CDR1 LGHNT and CDR2 FRNRAP. The V and J ends lost 3 bases and 2 bases respectively, with 23 bases between them. This CDR3 has 18 amino acids. This entry belongs to a study of blood T cells in healthy people across ages. General study results and limits: Naive T cell percentage by flow cytometry tracked strongly with beta diversity.

Together with a sample-barcoded 5' primer, a J-beta primer mix was included in a second PCR lasting roughly 6 to 12 cycles. Every cDNA molecule bore a tag from a template-switch adaptor containing 12 random nucleotides. TCRdb re-called the 5' RACE reads with MiXCR, one entry per CDR3 protein. The data show 1.5 million to 2 million distinct CDR3 sequences, with 28% seen just once and approximately 7.7% held by the top ten. Input material: blood. The V and J genes are TRBV12-5 and TRBJ2-7; possible D gene TRBD2, 5 bases. This TCR derives from a woman aged 25 to 45 in good health. The CDR3 bases are TGTGCTAGTGGTTTCTACCTATCGGGAACAGAGGAGACCTACGAGCAGTACTTC. Amino acids: CASGFYLSGTEETYEQYF.